This T cell receptor (beta chain) stems from a study of cytomegalovirus exposure and HLA in healthy donors. Deletions cut 4 bases from V and 3 bases from J, with 17 bases between. In germline, CDR1 is SGDLS, CDR2 YYNGEE. The CDR3 totals 15 residues. Profiling relied on immunoSEQ multiplex PCR, and the TCRdb table lists in-frame clones only, not all of them. The sample contains about 130,000 clones, roughly 87% of which appear only once. While the first cohort had 650 to 850 subjects, the donors belonged to the separate validation cohort of about 120 subjects. The rearrangement joins TRBV9 to TRBJ2-7, with D possibly TRBD1 on 6 matching bases. The sample comprised PBMCs. The source of this sequence is a woman between 18 and 29 years old in good health and CMV-seronegative. The CDR3 region has the DNA TGTGCCAGCAGCACGACGCCAGGGGCAAACTACGAGCAGTACTTC. Its protein product is CASSTTPGANYEQYF.